This T cell receptor beta chain derives from a study of T cell responses to AZD1222 COVID-19 vaccine. Points from the study as a whole: Regions 160-218 and 743-854 held dominance among vaccine-associated CD4 TCRs, which spanned spike. It should be noted that donors were predominantly white British and more often female, and clonal diversity was possibly underestimated. The study identified only five to seven AZD1222 recipients as seropositive at baseline.

Germline assignment: CDR1 LNHNV and CDR2 YYDKDF (reference sequence). The CDR3 is made up of 17 amino acids. V dropped 1 base and J dropped 0; count of bases not matched to a gene: 8. Turning to this clone: Its antigen is unidentified.

Here immunoSEQ multiplex PCR was the method, and the copy in TCRdb shows in-frame clones only, minus some. The sample includes about 76,000 clones, 90% of them seen just once. The chain couples TRBV15 to TRBJ1-2; 7 bases agree with TRBD1. The sample here was peripheral blood, taken on day 0 of AZD1222 vaccination. The clonotype comes from an adult in good health. The CDR3 sequence is CATSRGGIQGTNYGYTF. The DNA for the CDR3 is TGTGCCACCAGCAGAGGGGGGATACAGGGGACTAACTATGGCTACACCTTC.